Presented here are 32 T cell receptor beta chains from one specimen sequenced in a study of regulatory T cells in long-lasting Graves disease. Both iRepertoire HTBI primers and Arm-PCR of CDR3 regions were used to build the TCR beta libraries. TCRdb re-analysed the multiplex PCR reads in MiXCR, keeping a single row per CDR3 protein. The table records roughly 350,000 distinct CDR3 sequences, roughly 17% of them present only once. Time point denoted: newly diagnosed GD, antithyroid drugs for less than 3 months. After RNA was extracted from PBMCs, the TCR library was made from it. The sample was also reused in another study, on T cells in Graves' hyperthyroidism and ophthalmopathy.

Sample: peripheral blood mononuclear cells (PBMCs), taken at new diagnosis, from a patient treated with antithyroid drugs. These receptors came from a man in his forties with Graves disease.

This clonotype has a count of ten or more. V gene TRBV5-1 combines with J gene TRBJ2-3; D is tentatively TRBD1 or TRBD2 (6 bases each). V shed 4 bases and J shed 1 base, with 13 bases lying between them. The CDR3 extends over 15 amino acids. Germline assignment: CDR1 SGHRS and CDR2 YFSETQ. CDR3 amino acids: CASSPLRGGTDTQYF. CDR3 DNA: TGCGCCAGCAGCCCGCTGAGGGGGGGCACAGATACGCAGTATTTT. Combining the CDR3 with reference TRBV5-1 and TRBJ2-3 gives the whole variable domain KAGVTQTPRYLIKTRGQQVTLSCSPISGHRSVSWYQQTPGQGLQFLFEYFSETQRNKGNFPGRFSGRQFSNSRSEMNVSTLELGDSALYLCASSPLRGGTDTQYFGPGTRLTVL.

This clonotype was observed a few times. The chain couples TRBV7-2 to TRBJ2-7; TRBD1 agrees at 8 bases. V shed 5 bases, J shed 5 bases, and the junction held 11 bases outside the gene matches. The CDR3 spans 15 residues. Germline V gene data show CDR1 as SGHTA and CDR2 as FQGNSA. In nucleotides, the CDR3 is TGTGCCAGCAGCCCCCGGACAGGGAAGGCGGACGAGCAGTACTTC. Translating it yields CASSPRTGKADEQYF.

The genes are TRBV5-1 and TRBJ2-4, with TRBD2 as a possible D gene (5 bases). The length of the CDR3 is 12 residues. CDR1 is SGHRS and CDR2 is YFSETQ in the germline V gene. V lost 5 bases and J 8 bases, leaving 11 bases between the germline ends. The CDR3 is CASSSGNDIQYF. The CDR3 DNA reads TGCGCCAGCAGTTCGGGGAACGACATTCAGTACTTC.

In this sample, this clonotype turned up many times. This chain uses TRBV30 with TRBJ2-3; 9 bases map to TRBD2. The trim removed 3 bases at V and 3 bases at J, leaving 7 bases unmatched. The germline V gene has CDR1 GTSNPN and CDR2 SVGIG (reference sequence). The CDR3 is 15 amino acids. CDR3 loop: CAWSPAGGRTDTQYF. The CDR3 bases are TGTGCCTGGAGCCCAGCGGGGGGAAGGACAGATACGCAGTATTTT.

This clonotype was picked up a small number of times. In nucleotides, the CDR3 is TGTGCCAGTAGTATAGGGCTTGCAACTGAAGCTTTCTTT. Amino acid sequence: CASSIGLATEAFF. V gene TRBV19 combines with J gene TRBJ1-1; D remains ambiguous. The CDR3 loop spans 13 amino acids. Looked up from germline, CDR1 is LNHDA and CDR2 is SQIVND (reference sequence). V lost 1 base to trimming and J lost 5 bases, with 8 bases between them.

This clonotype has ten or more counts. The rearrangement joins TRBV11-2 to TRBJ1-2, with no clear D. The ends were cut back, 5 bases at V and 2 bases at J, with 15 bases in the middle. From germline, CDR1 is SGHAT and CDR2 FQNNGV. The CDR3 extends over 15 amino acids. CDR3 bases: TGTGCCAGCAGCCTGACACCAACAGCAAACTATGGCTACACCTTC. This encodes CASSLTPTANYGYTF.

The sample holds many counts of this clonotype. The chain carries TRBV30 and TRBJ2-1, with D hard to call. CDR1 GTSNPN and CDR2 SVGIG come from the germline V gene (reference sequence). CDR3 size: 13 residues. Trimming removed 4 bases at V and 11 bases at J, with 18 bases between. The CDR3 region is CAWTTRWGTQQFF. DNA of the CDR3: TGTGCCTGGACTACTCGATGGGGAACTCAGCAGTTCTTC.

This clonotype showed up many times. The genes are TRBV11-1 and TRBJ2-7; 10 bases fit TRBD2. The CDR3 runs 14 residues. The junction had 7 bases not matched to a gene; V was cut back by 5 bases and J by 6 bases. CDR1 is SGHAT and CDR2 is FQDESV in the germline V gene (reference sequence). CDR3 DNA: TGTGCCAGCAGCAGTCAGCGGGGGGGCCTCGAGCAGTACTTC. Translated: CASSSQRGGLEQYF. Supplemented by reference TRBV11-1 and TRBJ2-7, the full variable domain reads EAEVAQSPRYKITEKSQAVAFWCDPISGHATLYWYRQILGQGPELLVQFQDESVVDDSQLPKDRFSAERLKGVDSTLKIQPAELGDSAMYLCASSSQRGGLEQYFGPGTRLTVT.

This clonotype was seen many times. The rearrangement uses TRBV25-1 and TRBJ1-5; 7 positions match TRBD1. V dropped 3 bases and J dropped 2; count of bases not matched to a gene: 10. There are 17 residues in the CDR3. Germline-derived CDR1 and CDR2 are MGHDK and SYGVNS. The CDR3, as DNA: TGTGCCAGCAGTGAGGCGGGAAGGGGGCTCGGCAATCAGCCCCAGCATTTT. As protein: CASSEAGRGLGNQPQHF.

At least ten counts were recorded for this clonotype. The chain carries TRBV7-9 and TRBJ2-4; D is ambiguous. Germline-derived CDR1 and CDR2 are SEHNR and FQNEAQ (reference sequence). The V gene lost 2 bases and the J gene lost 12 bases, with 17 bases spanning the gap. The CDR3 contains 14 residues. The CDR3 is CASSLHWKPGYQYF. In DNA, the CDR3 is TGTGCCAGCAGCTTACATTGGAAGCCGGGTTATCAGTACTTC.

This clonotype occurred once. This rearrangement joins TRBV11-2 to TRBJ2-5; 13 nucleotides line up with TRBD2. The CDR3 is 18 residues long. Germline V lookup: CDR1 SGHAT, CDR2 FQNNGV. V lost 0 bases, J lost 5 bases, and 9 bases stayed unmatched. For the CDR3, the DNA is TGTGCCAGCAGCTTAGAGCCCCCGGGACTAGCGGGGCTGGAGACCCAGTACTTC. It codes for CASSLEPPGLAGLETQYF. Filled out from reference TRBV11-2 and TRBJ2-5, the complete variable domain reads EAGVAQSPRYKIIEKRQSVAFWCNPISGHATLYWYQQILGQGPKLLIQFQNNGVVDDSQLPKDRFSAERLKGVDSTLKIQPAKLEDSAVYLCASSLEPPGLAGLETQYFGPGTRLLVL.

This sequence joins TRBV5-6 and TRBJ1-6; D is ambiguous. Germline loops: CDR1 SGHDT, CDR2 YYEEEE. This CDR3 has 13 residues. V was trimmed by 4 bases and J by 4 bases, leaving 6 bases between them. In DNA, the CDR3 is TGTGCCAGCAGCCGTATTTATAATTCACCCCTCCACTTT. Its translation: CASSRIYNSPLHF.

The rearrangement links TRBV30 to TRBJ1-2; D call uncertain. The CDR3 is 11 amino acids. Trimming pared 4 bases from V and 2 bases from J, leaving 5 bases between. CDR1 and CDR2 from the germline V gene are GTSNPN and SVGIG (reference sequence). The CDR3 DNA is TGTGCCTGGAATAAGAACTATGGCTACACCTTC. Protein product: CAWNKNYGYTF.

This clonotype has a count of ten or more. The chain has TRBV6-1 and TRBJ1-5; D is ambiguous. Germline CDR1 reads MNHNS; CDR2 reads SASEGT. V shed 2 bases and J shed 9 bases, with 11 bases lying between them. The CDR3 has 13 residues. CDR3 loop: CASSENPYRPQHF. Here the CDR3 DNA reads TGTGCCAGCAGTGAAAACCCGTATCGGCCCCAGCATTTT.

Concerning this clonotype itself: This sequence may be a read error, since a much larger clone differs from it by one base. The gene calls are TRBV30 and TRBJ2-1; 8 nucleotides line up with TRBD2. The DNA end is a closer match to TRBJ2-5, so the J assignment may be wrong. The germline CDR1 and CDR2 sequences are GTSNPN and SVGIG (reference sequence). The length of the CDR3 is 14 residues. The CDR3 DNA reads as TGTGCCTGGAGTGAACTAGCGGTCCTAGAGACCCAGTACTTC. Protein: CAWSELAVLETQYF.

The chain links TRBV20-1 to TRBJ2-1, with TRBD2 as a possible D gene (7 bases). The CDR3 contains 14 residues. V was pared by 6 bases and J by 5 bases, with 17 bases between. Germline V lookup: CDR1 DFQATT, CDR2 SNEGSKA (reference sequence). The CDR3, as DNA: TGCAGTGCCCAAGACGGGGGGCTAAACAATGAGCAGTTCTTC. Translating gives CSAQDGGLNNEQFF.

This chain connects TRBV20-1 to TRBJ2-1; TRBD2 agrees at 8 bases. Trimming removed 2 bases from V and 5 bases from J; junction bases left unmatched: 8. Germline V gene sequence: CDR1 DFQATT, CDR2 SNEGSKA (reference sequence). The CDR3 covers 15 residues. The CDR3 DNA sequence: TGCAGTGCTAGACCCCACGGGGGGGCCCACAATGAGCAGTTCTTC. This codes for CSARPHGGAHNEQFF.

There are a few counts of this clonotype. The junction and the germline gene differ at one end; a read error may be behind it. The chain couples TRBV19 to TRBJ2-1; TRBD1 matches at 10 bases. Looked up from germline, CDR1 is LNHDA and CDR2 is SQIVND (reference sequence). The CDR3 length is 15 residues. This chain's CDR3 is CASSIDRGLLSEQFF. The CDR3 nucleotides are TGTGCCAGTAGCATAGACAGGGGGCTCCTGAGTGAGCAGTTCTTC.

A note on this clonotype: Only one base separates this from a far larger clonotype, so it likely reflects a read error. V and J are TRBV28 and TRBJ2-5; tentatively, D is TRBD1 (5 bases). The J call may not be correct, given that the DNA end is closer to TRBJ2-7. CDR3 length: 13 amino acids. Germline V CDR1 and CDR2: MDHEN, SYDVKM. CDR3 in amino acids: CASYGAATYEQYF. The CDR3 DNA reads as TGTGCCAGCTATGGGGCAGCCACCTACGAGCAGTACTTC.

This clonotype came up many times. The rearrangement joins TRBV27 to TRBJ1-6; unclear D gene. From germline, CDR1 is MNHEY and CDR2 SMNVEV (reference sequence). Trimming left V 0 bases short and J 4 bases short, with 7 bases between. This CDR3 comprises 15 residues. This chain's CDR3 is CASSLSPVYNSPLHF. CDR3 nucleotide sequence: TGTGCCAGCAGTTTATCTCCCGTGTATAATTCACCCCTCCACTTT.

This clonotype has just a few counts. The rearrangement links TRBV2 to TRBJ1-5; a weak D match, TRBD1 (5 bases). The CDR3 totals 17 residues. Trimming removed 1 base at V and 0 bases at J, with 13 bases between. CDR1 and CDR2 (germline): SNHLY, FYNNEI. The CDR3 DNA reads as TGTGCCAGCAGTGAAGAGAGGGGAGGGATTAGCAATCAGCCCCAGCATTTT. Its translation is CASSEERGGISNQPQHF.

At least ten counts were recorded for this clonotype. The chain links TRBV28 to TRBJ2-7; no firm D call. Germline values: CDR1 MDHEN, CDR2 SYDVKM. This CDR3 is 14 amino acids long. Trimming pared 5 bases from V and 2 bases from J, leaving 13 bases between. The CDR3 bases are TGTGCCAGCAGTGCAACATTAAGGACCTACGAGCAGTACTTC. This codes for CASSATLRTYEQYF.

This clonotype was detected only a few times. The chain recombines TRBV12-3 or TRBV12-4 with TRBJ1-2; D not certain. V lost 4 bases to trimming and J lost 4 bases, with 13 bases between them. The CDR3 is 14 residues long. DNA of the CDR3: TGTGCCAGCAGTTCGAACGCCCTCATCTATGGCTACACCTTC. It yields the protein CASSSNALIYGYTF.

The sample holds many counts of this clonotype. This rearrangement joins TRBV28 to TRBJ1-5; weak D call: TRBD1 (6 bases). This CDR3 comprises 15 residues. The germline V and J ends were trimmed by 4 bases and 1 base, with 11 bases remaining between them. CDR1 is MDHEN and CDR2 is SYDVKM in the germline V gene. DNA for the CDR3: TGTGCCAGCAGTTGGGCGGACAGAAGCAATCAGCCCCAGCATTTT. Its translation: CASSWADRSNQPQHF. The variable domain in full, with the rest retrieved from reference TRBV28 and TRBJ1-5, is DVKVTQSSRYLVKRTGEKVFLECVQDMDHENMFWYRQDPGLGLRLIYFSYDVKMKEKGDIPEGYSVSREKKERFSLILESASTNQTSMYLCASSWADRSNQPQHFGDGTRLSIL.

This clonotype was recorded at least ten times. V usage is TRBV27 and J usage is TRBJ2-1; D possibly matches TRBD1 or TRBD2 (5 bases each). Germline CDR1 reads MNHEY; CDR2 reads SMNVEV (reference sequence). This CDR3 has 16 residues. With 1 base removed from V and 1 base from J, the gap between germline ends came to 11 bases. CDR3 region: CASSLFGGRSYNEQFF. The CDR3, as DNA: TGTGCCAGCAGTTTATTTGGGGGTCGTTCCTACAATGAGCAGTTCTTC.

This clonotype was seen many times. The chain joins TRBV5-1 to TRBJ1-1, with TRBD1 matching over 7 bases. V was pared by 7 bases and J by 5 bases, with 14 bases of the junction left unmatched. Germline V gene sequence: CDR1 SGHRS, CDR2 YFSETQ. The CDR3 covers 15 residues. In DNA, the CDR3 is TGCGCCAGCGCGGAGAGACAGGGCGGAGGAACTGAAGCTTTCTTT. It codes for CASAERQGGGTEAFF.

The sample holds many counts of this clonotype. This chain uses TRBV2 with TRBJ1-5; D is possibly TRBD1 (6 bases). V lost 6 bases, J lost 4 bases, and 13 bases lay in between. Germline CDR1 and CDR2: SNHLY and FYNNEI. This CDR3 is 14 amino acids long. CDR3 residues: CASRDGTRNQPQHF. CDR3 DNA: TGTGCCAGCAGGGATGGGACACGGAATCAGCCCCAGCATTTT.

This clonotype was picked up many times. This chain connects TRBV30 to TRBJ1-1; D call uncertain. Germline CDR1 is GTSNPN and CDR2 is SVGIG (reference sequence). V was clipped by 5 bases and J by 0 bases, with 7 bases between them. The CDR3 consists of 12 residues. This chain's CDR3 is CAWDRLNTEAFF. The CDR3 region has the DNA TGTGCCTGGGATCGACTGAACACTGAAGCTTTCTTT.

This clonotype has at least ten counts. The rearrangement links TRBV2 to TRBJ2-1; a possible D gene is TRBD1 (6 bases). The CDR3 length is 16 residues. The V end was cut by 6 bases, the J end by 4 bases, with 19 bases between. CDR1 and CDR2 from the germline V gene are SNHLY and FYNNEI. The CDR3 nucleotides read TGTGCCAGCAGCCGGACAGCAATTAACCTATACAATGAGCAGTTCTTC. As protein: CASSRTAINLYNEQFF. The entire variable domain, with the rest obtained from reference TRBV2 and TRBJ2-1, is as follows: EPEVTQTPSHQVTQMGQEVILRCVPISNHLYFYWYRQILGQKVEFLVSFYNNEISEKSEIFDDQFSVERPDGSNFTLKIRSTKLEDSAMYFCASSRTAINLYNEQFFGPGTRLTVL.

The CDR3 protein is CASSRFPGQMETQYF. CDR3 sequence (DNA): TGCGCCAGCAGCCGATTCCCGGGACAGATGGAGACCCAGTACTTC. This chain connects TRBV5-1 to TRBJ2-5; 7 bases match TRBD1. The J segment lost 5 bases and the V segment lost 4 bases, leaving 11 bases of the junction unmatched. This CDR3 comprises 15 residues. Germline values: CDR1 SGHRS, CDR2 YFSETQ.

Of note for this clonotype: Mismatch with germline at one junction end may stem from a read error. This chain uses TRBV6-1 with TRBJ1-5; D uncertain. Germline loops: CDR1 MNHNS, CDR2 SASEGT. The CDR3 totals 14 residues. CDR3 nucleotide sequence: TGTGCCAGCAGCGAAGAGTGGGAGGGTCAGCCCCAGCATTTT. Its protein is CASSEEWEGQPQHF.

This clonotype was seen ten or more times. The chain uses TRBV28 and TRBJ1-1; perhaps TRBD1 as D (5 bases). The germline CDR1 and CDR2 sequences are MDHEN and SYDVKM. V was clipped by 6 bases and J by 1 base, with 15 bases between them. The CDR3 has 15 residues. The CDR3 here is CASSLTGTANTEAFF. DNA for the CDR3: TGTGCCAGCAGCCTTACCGGGACGGCGAACACTGAAGCTTTCTTT.